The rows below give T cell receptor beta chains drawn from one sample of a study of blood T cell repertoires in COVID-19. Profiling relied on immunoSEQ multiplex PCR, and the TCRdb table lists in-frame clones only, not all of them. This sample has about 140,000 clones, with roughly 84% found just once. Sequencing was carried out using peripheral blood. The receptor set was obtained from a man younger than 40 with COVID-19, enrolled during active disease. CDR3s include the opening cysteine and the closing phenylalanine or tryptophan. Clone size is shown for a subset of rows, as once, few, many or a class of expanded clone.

CASSEFGGGLQETQYF	TRBV6-1	TRBJ2-5	.
CASSPGLRNYEQYF	TRBV14	TRBJ2-7	few
CAWSGYLDRGRIYEQYF	TRBV30	TRBJ2-7	.
CASSQARRGRITYEQYF	TRBV3-1/TRBV3-2	TRBJ2-7	.
CAISDLAGDYGYTF	TRBV10-3	TRBJ1-2	.
CASSTDEDRGKTYTDTQYF	TRBV19	TRBJ2-3	.
CASSPTRGGGELFF	TRBV11-1	TRBJ2-2	.
CASRDGQATEAFF	TRBV6-1	TRBJ1-1	.
CASSSSDEQYF	TRBV6-5	TRBJ2-7	.
CATRGAGNEQFF	TRBV24-1	TRBJ2-1	once
CSVPGGVLVYNEQFF	TRBV29-1	TRBJ2-1	.
CASTIQGDQGSPLHF	TRBV27	TRBJ1-6	.
CASSESNRASGYTF	TRBV25-1	TRBJ1-2	.
CSVLRDSTSTDTQYF	TRBV29-1	TRBJ2-3	.
CASSLVEIAYEQYF	TRBV5-6	TRBJ2-7	.
CAWSRAGSTDTQYF	TRBV30	TRBJ2-3	.
CATSRGGGRNSPLHF	TRBV15	TRBJ1-6	.
CASSYLDRNTEAFF	TRBV6-2/TRBV6-3	TRBJ1-1	.
CASSQGAGGSPRDEQYF	TRBV4-3	TRBJ2-7	.
CASSLLMRPDPSQYF	TRBV7-2	TRBJ2-7	.
CSASWTGGQFF	TRBV20-1	TRBJ2-1	once
CASSQDGPATARGTDTQYF	TRBV4-1	TRBJ2-3	.
CASRPSRVTNEKLFF	TRBV6-5	TRBJ1-4	.
CSEHRGGNNEQFF	TRBV29-1	TRBJ2-1	.
CASSFSDLGGGELFF	TRBV28	TRBJ2-2	.
CASSPRGRNEDTQYF	TRBV7-9	TRBJ2-3	.
CASSQDSGHARKLFF	TRBV14	TRBJ1-4	.
CASTQGHNSGNTIYF	TRBV3-1/TRBV3-2	TRBJ1-3	.
CASSTSGERDEQFF	TRBV27	TRBJ2-1	.
CASSDTTTYEQYF	TRBV9	TRBJ2-7	.
CASSKVLGREGEQFF	TRBV21-1	TRBJ2-1	few
CASSRTSGSEQYF	TRBV3-1/TRBV3-2	TRBJ2-7	many
CASSDTPQGEAFF	TRBV10-1	TRBJ1-1	.
CASSDGNSPLHF	TRBV25-1	TRBJ1-6	once
CAWSVDRFNYGYTF	TRBV30	TRBJ1-2	.
CASSHPGMETEAFF	TRBV19	TRBJ1-1	.
CASSLMGTGGIDTQYF	TRBV28	TRBJ2-3	.